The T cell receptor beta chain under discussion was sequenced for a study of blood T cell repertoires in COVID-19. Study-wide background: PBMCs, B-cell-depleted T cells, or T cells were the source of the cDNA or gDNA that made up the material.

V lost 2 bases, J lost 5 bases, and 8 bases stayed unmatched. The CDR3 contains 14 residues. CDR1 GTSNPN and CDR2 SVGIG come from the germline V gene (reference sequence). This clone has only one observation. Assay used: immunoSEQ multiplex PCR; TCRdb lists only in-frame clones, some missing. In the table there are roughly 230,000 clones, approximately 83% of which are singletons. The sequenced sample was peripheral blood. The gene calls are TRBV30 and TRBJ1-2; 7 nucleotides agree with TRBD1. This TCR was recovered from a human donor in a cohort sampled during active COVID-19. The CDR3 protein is CAWSSDRAIYGYTF. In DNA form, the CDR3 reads TGTGCCTGGAGTAGCGACAGGGCGATTTATGGCTACACCTTC.